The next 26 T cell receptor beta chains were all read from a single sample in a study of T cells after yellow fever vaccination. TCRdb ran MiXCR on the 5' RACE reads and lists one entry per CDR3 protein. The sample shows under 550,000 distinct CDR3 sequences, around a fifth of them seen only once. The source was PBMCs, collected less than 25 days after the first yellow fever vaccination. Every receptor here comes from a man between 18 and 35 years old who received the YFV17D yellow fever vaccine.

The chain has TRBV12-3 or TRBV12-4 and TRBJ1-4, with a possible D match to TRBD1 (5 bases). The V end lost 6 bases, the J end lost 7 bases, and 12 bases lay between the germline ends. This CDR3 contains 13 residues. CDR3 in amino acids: CASSGTRLEKLFF. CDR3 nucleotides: TGTGCCAGCAGCGGGACTCGGCTTGAAAAACTGTTTTTT.

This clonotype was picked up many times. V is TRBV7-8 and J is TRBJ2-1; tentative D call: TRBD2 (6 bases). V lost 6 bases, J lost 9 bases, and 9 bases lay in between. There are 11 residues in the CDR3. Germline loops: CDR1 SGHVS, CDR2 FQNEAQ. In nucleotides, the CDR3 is TGTGCCAGCAGTACTAGCAGTGAGCAGTTCTTC. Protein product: CASSTSSEQFF.

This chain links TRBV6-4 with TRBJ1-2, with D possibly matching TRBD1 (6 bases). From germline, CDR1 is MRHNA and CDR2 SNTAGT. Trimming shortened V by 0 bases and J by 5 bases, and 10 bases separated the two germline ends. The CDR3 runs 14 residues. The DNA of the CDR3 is TGTGCCAGCAGTGACTCAGGACAGAGTTATGGCTACACCTTC. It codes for CASSDSGQSYGYTF.

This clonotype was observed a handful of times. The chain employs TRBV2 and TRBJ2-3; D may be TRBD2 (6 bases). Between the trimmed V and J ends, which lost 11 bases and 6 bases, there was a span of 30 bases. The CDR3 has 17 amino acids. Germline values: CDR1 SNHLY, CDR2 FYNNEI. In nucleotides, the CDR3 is TGTGCCTTAAGGGACTTGGGGGGTATCTTGTCTGCGGATACGCAGTATTTT. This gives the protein CALRDLGGILSADTQYF.

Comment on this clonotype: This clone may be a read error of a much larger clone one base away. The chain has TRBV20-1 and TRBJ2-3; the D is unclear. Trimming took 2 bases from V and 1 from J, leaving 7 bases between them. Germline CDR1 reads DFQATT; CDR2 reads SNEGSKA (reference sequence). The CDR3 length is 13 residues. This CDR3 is CSARLGRTDTQYF. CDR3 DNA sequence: TGCAGTGCTAGATTAGGCCGCACAGATACGCAGTATTTT.

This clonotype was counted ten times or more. CDR3 bases: TGTGCCAGCAGGAGCAGGGGGCGTCCAGATACGCAGTATTTT. Its translation: CASRSRGRPDTQYF. The chain uses TRBV12-3 or TRBV12-4 and TRBJ2-3; 8 bases line up with TRBD1. The CDR3 totals 14 residues. Trimming cost V 6 bases and J 4 bases; bases outside gene matches: 6.

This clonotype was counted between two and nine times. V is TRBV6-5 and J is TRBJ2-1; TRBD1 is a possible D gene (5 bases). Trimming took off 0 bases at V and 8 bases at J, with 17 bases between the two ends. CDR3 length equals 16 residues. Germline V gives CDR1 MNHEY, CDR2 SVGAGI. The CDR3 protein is CASSYSRQKRIDEQFF. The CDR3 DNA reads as TGTGCCAGCAGTTACTCGAGACAGAAACGTATCGATGAGCAGTTCTTC.

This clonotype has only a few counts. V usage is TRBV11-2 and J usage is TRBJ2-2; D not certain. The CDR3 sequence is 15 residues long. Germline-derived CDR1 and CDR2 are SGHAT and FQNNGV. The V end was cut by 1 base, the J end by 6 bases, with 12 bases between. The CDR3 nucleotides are TGTGCCAGCAGCTTAGTAGTTTTCTCCCCCGGGGAGCTGTTTTTT. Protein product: CASSLVVFSPGELFF.

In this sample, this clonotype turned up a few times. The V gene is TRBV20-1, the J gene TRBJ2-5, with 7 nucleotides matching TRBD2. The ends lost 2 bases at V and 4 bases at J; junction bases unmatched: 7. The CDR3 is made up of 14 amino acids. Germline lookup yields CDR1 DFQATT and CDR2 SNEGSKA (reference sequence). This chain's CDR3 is CSARPPASGETQYF. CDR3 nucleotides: TGCAGTGCTAGACCCCCAGCTAGCGGAGAGACCCAGTACTTC.

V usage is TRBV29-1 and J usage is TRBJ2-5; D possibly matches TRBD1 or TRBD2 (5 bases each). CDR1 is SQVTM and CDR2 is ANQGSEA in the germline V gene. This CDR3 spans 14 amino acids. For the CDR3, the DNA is TGCGCCACAAGGGACCCTTGGACGGAAGAGACCCAGTACTTC. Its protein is CATRDPWTEETQYF.

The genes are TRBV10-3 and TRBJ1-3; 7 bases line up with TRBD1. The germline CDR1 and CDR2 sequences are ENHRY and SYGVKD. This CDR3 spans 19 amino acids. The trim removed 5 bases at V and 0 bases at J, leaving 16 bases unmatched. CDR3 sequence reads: CAISIKELPGQNSGNTIYF. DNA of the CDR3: TGTGCCATCAGTATAAAGGAGTTACCGGGACAGAACTCTGGAAACACCATATATTTT.

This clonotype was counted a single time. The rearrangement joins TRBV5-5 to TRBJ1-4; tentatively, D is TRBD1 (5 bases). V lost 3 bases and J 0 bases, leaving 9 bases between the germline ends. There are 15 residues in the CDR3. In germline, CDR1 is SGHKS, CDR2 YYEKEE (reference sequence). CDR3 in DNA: TGTGCCAGCAGCTGGGGACTTCCAACTAATGAAAAACTGTTTTTT. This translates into CASSWGLPTNEKLFF.

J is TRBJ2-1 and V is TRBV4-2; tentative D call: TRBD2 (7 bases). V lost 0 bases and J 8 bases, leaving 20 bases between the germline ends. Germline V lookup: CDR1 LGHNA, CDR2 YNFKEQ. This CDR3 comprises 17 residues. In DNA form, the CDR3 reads TGTGCCAGCAGCCAAGATAACAGAGAGGGGGGGTGGGATGAGCAGTTCTTC. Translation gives CASSQDNREGGWDEQFF.

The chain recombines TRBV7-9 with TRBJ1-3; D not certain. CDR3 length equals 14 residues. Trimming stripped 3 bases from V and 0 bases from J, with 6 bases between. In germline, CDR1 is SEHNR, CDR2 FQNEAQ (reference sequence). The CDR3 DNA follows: TGTGCCAGCAGCTTTACTAGCTCTGGAAACACCATATATTTT. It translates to CASSFTSSGNTIYF.

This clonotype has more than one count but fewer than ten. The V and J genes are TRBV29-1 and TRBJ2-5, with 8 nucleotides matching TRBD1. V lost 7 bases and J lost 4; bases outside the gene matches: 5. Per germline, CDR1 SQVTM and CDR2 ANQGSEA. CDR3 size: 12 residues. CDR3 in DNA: TGCAGCGCCAGACAGGGGACAGAGACCCAGTACTTC. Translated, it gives CSARQGTETQYF.

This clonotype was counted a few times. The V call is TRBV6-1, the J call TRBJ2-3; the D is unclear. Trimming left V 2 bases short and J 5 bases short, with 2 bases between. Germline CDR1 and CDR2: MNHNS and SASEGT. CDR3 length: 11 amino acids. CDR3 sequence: CASSEIDTQYF. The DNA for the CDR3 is TGTGCCAGCAGTGAAATAGATACGCAGTATTTT.

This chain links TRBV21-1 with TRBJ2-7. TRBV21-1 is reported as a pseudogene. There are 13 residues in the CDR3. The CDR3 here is CASSKAVRYEQYF. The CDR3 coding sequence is TGTGCCAGCAGCAAAGCGGTCCGCTACGAGCAGTACTTC.

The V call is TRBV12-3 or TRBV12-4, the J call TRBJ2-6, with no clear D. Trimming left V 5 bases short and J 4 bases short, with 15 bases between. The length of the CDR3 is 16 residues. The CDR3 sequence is CASSPSWGRGANVLTF. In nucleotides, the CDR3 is TGTGCCAGCAGTCCCAGCTGGGGTCGCGGGGCCAACGTCCTGACTTTC.

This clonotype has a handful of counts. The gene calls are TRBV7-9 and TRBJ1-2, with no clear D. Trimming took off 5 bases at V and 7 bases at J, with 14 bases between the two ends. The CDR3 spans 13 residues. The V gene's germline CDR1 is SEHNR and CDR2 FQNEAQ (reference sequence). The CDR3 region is CASSPPMGGGYTF. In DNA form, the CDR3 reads TGTGCCAGCAGCCCCCCGATGGGCGGTGGCTACACCTTC.

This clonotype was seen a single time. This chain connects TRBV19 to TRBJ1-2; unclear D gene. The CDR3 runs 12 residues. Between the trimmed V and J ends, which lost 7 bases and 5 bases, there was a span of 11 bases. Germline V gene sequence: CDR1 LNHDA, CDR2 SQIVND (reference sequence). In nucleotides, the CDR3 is TGTGCCAGTACCAGGACGGGGTATGGCTACACCTTC. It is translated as CASTRTGYGYTF.

The DNA for the CDR3 is TGCAGTGCTAGAGATTCTAGGGTCCCAGAGACCCAGTACTTC. Translation: CSARDSRVPETQYF. This chain joins TRBV20-1 and TRBJ2-5; D not certain. V was clipped by 0 bases and J by 4 bases, with 12 bases between them. From germline, CDR1 is DFQATT and CDR2 SNEGSKA (reference sequence). There are 14 residues in the CDR3.

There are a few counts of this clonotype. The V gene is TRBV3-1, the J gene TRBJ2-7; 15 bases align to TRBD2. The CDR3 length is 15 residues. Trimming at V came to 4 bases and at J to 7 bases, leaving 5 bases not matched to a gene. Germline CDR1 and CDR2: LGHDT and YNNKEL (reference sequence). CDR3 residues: CASSRGLAGGEEQYF. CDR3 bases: TGTGCCAGCAGCCGTGGACTAGCGGGGGGGGAAGAGCAGTACTTC.

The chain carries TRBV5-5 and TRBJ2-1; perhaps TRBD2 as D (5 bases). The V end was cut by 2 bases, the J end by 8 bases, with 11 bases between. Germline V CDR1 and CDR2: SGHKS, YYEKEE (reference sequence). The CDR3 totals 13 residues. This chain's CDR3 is CASSFWGVDEQFF. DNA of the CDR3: TGTGCCAGCAGCTTTTGGGGAGTTGATGAGCAGTTCTTC.

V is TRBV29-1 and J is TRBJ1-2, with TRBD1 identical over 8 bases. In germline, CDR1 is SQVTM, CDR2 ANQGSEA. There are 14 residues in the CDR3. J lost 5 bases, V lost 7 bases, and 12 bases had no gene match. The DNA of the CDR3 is TGCAGCGCCTCCGGGGGGACAGGAACATATGGCTACACCTTC. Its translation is CSASGGTGTYGYTF.

Here the CDR3 DNA reads TGTGCCAGCAGCCAACTAAAGGGGATGGGCAATGAGCAGTTCTTC. It encodes CASSQLKGMGNEQFF. V usage is TRBV4-2 and J usage is TRBJ2-1; D is possibly TRBD1 (5 bases). Looked up from germline, CDR1 is LGHNA and CDR2 is YNFKEQ. The CDR3 is 15 amino acids. Trimming shortened V by 2 bases and J by 6 bases, and 14 bases separated the two germline ends.

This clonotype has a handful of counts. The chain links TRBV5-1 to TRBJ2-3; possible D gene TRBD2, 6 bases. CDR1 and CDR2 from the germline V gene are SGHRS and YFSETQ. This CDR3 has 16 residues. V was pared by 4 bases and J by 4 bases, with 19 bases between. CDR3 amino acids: CASSPSWGEGPDTQYF. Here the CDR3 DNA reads TGCGCCAGCAGCCCCTCTTGGGGGGAAGGCCCAGATACGCAGTATTTT.